The next 2 T cell receptor beta chains were all read from a single sample in a study of blood T cells in healthy people across ages. Primed by a sample-barcoded 5' primer and a J-beta primer mix, a second PCR proceeded for about 6 to 12 cycles. One entry per CDR3 protein results from TCRdb running MiXCR on the 5' RACE reads. The table lists approximately 1,000,000 distinct CDR3 sequences, 40% to 55% of them singletons. Source material: blood. The receptors were sampled from a woman between 55 and 75 years old in good health.

V usage is TRBV5-1 and J usage is TRBJ2-5; D unresolved. V lost 2 bases and J lost 3, with 14 bases in between. The CDR3 contains 15 residues. Germline V gene lookup returns CDR1 SGHRS and CDR2 YFSETQ. CDR3 region: CASSFAVGLKETQYF. The CDR3 nucleotides read TGCGCCAGCAGCTTTGCCGTTGGGCTAAAAGAGACCCAGTACTTC.

In this sample, this clonotype turned up a few times. V is TRBV20-1 and J is TRBJ2-2, with D maybe TRBD1 (5 bases). This CDR3 contains 14 residues. Germline V gives CDR1 DFQATT, CDR2 SNEGSKA (reference sequence). V was pared by 3 bases and J by 2 bases, with 10 bases between. The chain's CDR3 is CSASTGANTGELFF. CDR3 DNA: TGCAGTGCTAGTACAGGAGCCAACACCGGGGAGCTGTTTTTT.